This TCR beta chain appears in the sequencing data of a study of Ad26.COV2.S vaccination and SARS-CoV-2 variants. The wider study: The COV1001 Ad26.COV2.S trial arm included the donor.

Findings and limits, study-wide: Comparable non-spike TCR breadth was observed in vaccine and placebo recipients. People who got the vaccine had more spike-specific TCR breadth than people who got placebo.

This clone was recorded once. The antigen remains undetermined. Treatment denoted: about 20 received Ad26.COV2.S at low or high dose, single or two shots; about 5 received placebo; per-sample allocation not given. Samples came from day 63 after the first vaccine or placebo injection. Clones were read by immunoSEQ multiplex PCR, and TCRdb kept only the in-frame ones, dropping some. The table records a few hundred thousand clones, over 75% of them present only once. This TCR came from a person between 18 and 60 years old who received the Ad26.COV2.S COVID-19 vaccine or a placebo. Sequenced here: peripheral blood, sampled in a trial of Ad26.COV2.S vaccine versus placebo.

The CDR3 reads CASSQTGTEAFF. CDR3 DNA: TGTGCCAGCAGCCAAACCGGAACTGAAGCTTTCTTT. The V and J genes are TRBV3-1 (or the pseudogene TRBV3-2) and TRBJ1-1; D gene uncertain. The germline CDR1 and CDR2 sequences are LGHDT and YNNKEL (reference sequence). The CDR3 runs 12 residues. V was trimmed by 2 bases and J by 5 bases, leaving 6 bases between them.